Presented here are 29 T cell receptor beta chains from one specimen sequenced in a study of early T cells in non-severe SARS-CoV-2 infection. TCRdb reprocessed the 5' RACE reads via MiXCR and lists one record per CDR3 protein. The sample holds 55,000 to 70,000 distinct CDR3 sequences, about 4.9% seen once. Sequenced here: whole blood, sampled at baseline. These receptors were obtained from an adult who was a healthcare worker with PCR-confirmed SARS-CoV-2 infection or an uninfected control (not recorded which). The donor label of this sample is uncertain.

The gene calls are TRBV3-1 and TRBJ2-3; D may match TRBD1 or TRBD2 (5 bases each). Germline assignment: CDR1 LGHDT and CDR2 YNNKEL (reference sequence). V shed 6 bases and J shed 11 bases, with 18 bases lying between them. The CDR3 covers 13 residues. The CDR3 reads CASSRDPLSEQYF. CDR3 DNA: TGTGCCAGCAGTCGGGACCCTCTGAGTGAGCAGTATTTT.

The genes are TRBV6-2 or TRBV6-3 and TRBJ1-1, with a possible D match to TRBD1 (6 bases). Per the germline V gene, CDR1 is MNHEY and CDR2 is SVGEGT. V shed 6 bases and J shed 0 bases, with 11 bases lying between them. This CDR3 comprises 14 residues. The CDR3 loop reads CASREWTVNTEAFF. The CDR3 DNA follows: TGTGCCAGCAGAGAGTGGACAGTGAACACTGAAGCTTTCTTT.

The V gene is TRBV29-1, the J gene TRBJ2-6; D is ambiguous. Germline CDR1 is SQVTM and CDR2 is ANQGSEA. V lost 5 bases to trimming and J lost 4 bases, with 9 bases between them. The CDR3 sequence is 13 residues long. The CDR3 coding sequence is TGCAGCGTTCAAGTTTCCGGGGCCAACGTCCTGACTTTC. As protein: CSVQVSGANVLTF.

This clonotype was found many times. The gene calls are TRBV4-3 and TRBJ2-5; D is unclear. Per germline, CDR1 LGHNA and CDR2 YSLEER. The ends were cut back, 1 base at V and 4 bases at J, with 7 bases in the middle. CDR3 length equals 13 residues. This CDR3 reads CASSQVHGETQYF. The CDR3 region has the DNA TGCGCCAGCAGCCAAGTACATGGAGAGACCCAGTACTTC.

The gene calls are TRBV7-2 and TRBJ1-4; possibly TRBD1 for D (5 bases). Trimming took off 4 bases at V and 7 bases at J, with 16 bases between the two ends. The CDR3 is 15 residues long. Germline CDR1 reads SGHTA; CDR2 reads FQGNSA. The CDR3 nucleotides read TGTGCCAGCAGCTCTTCGAGGAGGGGCACTGAAAAACTGTTTTTT. Protein product: CASSSSRRGTEKLFF.

This clonotype was observed many times. The gene calls are TRBV14 and TRBJ2-7; no definite D call. The V end was cut by 8 bases, the J end by 2 bases, with 19 bases between. This CDR3 is 15 amino acids long. Germline-derived CDR1 and CDR2 are SGHDN and FVKESK. The CDR3 DNA is TGTGCCAGCTCCTTAATGGAAGGATACACCTACGAGCAGTACTTC. Its protein is CASSLMEGYTYEQYF.

This clonotype was observed a few times. J is TRBJ2-7 and V is TRBV28; a possible D gene is TRBD2 (6 bases). This CDR3 is 12 amino acids long. V was cut by 4 bases and J by 8 bases, with 12 bases left in between. Germline-derived CDR1 and CDR2 are MDHEN and SYDVKM. CDR3 residues: CASSSPRGKQYF. DNA of the CDR3: TGTGCCAGCAGTTCCCCGCGGGGTAAGCAGTACTTC. Together with reference TRBV28 and TRBJ2-7, the CDR3 gives the full variable domain: DVKVTQSSRYLVKRTGEKVFLECVQDMDHENMFWYRQDPGLGLRLIYFSYDVKMKEKGDIPEGYSVSREKKERFSLILESASTNQTSMYLCASSSPRGKQYFGPGTRLTVT.

This chain connects TRBV5-1 to TRBJ2-5, with D unresolved. Germline assignment: CDR1 SGHRS and CDR2 YFSETQ. This CDR3 is built from 14 residues. Trimming left V 4 bases short and J 0 bases short, with 10 bases between. The CDR3 nucleotides are TGCGCCAGCAGCAAAGACGGAGACCAAGAGACCCAGTACTTC. Its translation: CASSKDGDQETQYF.

This clonotype has at least ten counts. The V gene is TRBV7-2, the J gene TRBJ1-5, with D possibly being TRBD1 (6 bases). This CDR3 contains 15 residues. Trimming cost V 3 bases and J 6 bases, with 15 bases left between them. Germline V gene data show CDR1 as SGHTA and CDR2 as FQGNSA. The CDR3 is CASSLARQEGQPQHF. For the CDR3, the DNA is TGTGCCAGCAGCTTGGCTAGACAGGAAGGTCAGCCCCAGCATTTT.

This clonotype was counted many times. The chain is built from TRBV7-2 and TRBJ2-6; D call uncertain. Between the trimmed V and J ends, which lost 1 base and 0 bases, there was a span of 10 bases. This CDR3 contains 17 residues. The germline CDR1 and CDR2 sequences are SGHTA and FQGNSA. The CDR3 here is CASSLVRLFSGANVLTF. CDR3 nucleotide sequence: TGTGCCAGCAGCTTAGTCAGACTCTTCTCTGGGGCCAACGTCCTGACTTTC.

The chain has TRBV10-3 and TRBJ2-3, with D hard to call. This CDR3 has 13 amino acids. Trimming cost V 7 bases and J 4 bases, with 12 bases left between them. CDR1 is ENHRY, CDR2 SYGVKD, per germline. The CDR3 loop reads CAIMAEPADTQYF. In DNA form, the CDR3 reads TGTGCCATCATGGCGGAGCCGGCAGATACGCAGTATTTT.

This clonotype was counted ten times or more. V usage is TRBV7-9 and J usage is TRBJ1-2; no reliable D call. The germline V gene encodes CDR1 SEHNR and CDR2 FQNEAQ (reference sequence). The CDR3 has 14 amino acids. Deletions cut 4 bases from V and 2 bases from J, with 11 bases between. CDR3 sequence: CASSSVGLNYGYTF. The CDR3 coding sequence is TGTGCCAGCAGCTCTGTCGGCTTGAACTATGGCTACACCTTC.

The rearrangement uses TRBV20-1 and TRBJ2-5, with 11 bases identical to TRBD2. The CDR3 has 15 residues. Germline-derived CDR1 and CDR2 are DFQATT and SNEGSKA (reference sequence). Losses at the gene ends were 3 bases for V and 4 bases for J; bases not matched to a gene: 7. CDR3 DNA: TGCAGTGCTAGCCGGGGACTAGCGGCATCAGAGACCCAGTACTTC. Amino acids: CSASRGLAASETQYF.

The sample holds many counts of this clonotype. The chain couples TRBV6-2 or TRBV6-3 to TRBJ1-2; 7 nucleotides match TRBD1. This CDR3 contains 15 residues. With V trimmed by 5 bases and J by 6 bases, 12 bases remained unmatched. Germline assignment: CDR1 MNHEY and CDR2 SVGEGT. The CDR3 protein is CASSQSTGAQNGYTF. The CDR3 nucleotides are TGTGCCAGCAGTCAAAGCACAGGGGCGCAAAATGGCTACACCTTC.

This clonotype came up many times. This chain uses TRBV6-2 or TRBV6-3 with TRBJ1-1; 8 positions agree with TRBD1. The trim removed 6 bases at V and 3 bases at J, leaving 3 bases unmatched. Per germline, CDR1 MNHEY and CDR2 SVGEGT. The CDR3 has 13 residues. The CDR3 DNA reads TGTGCCAGCAGCAAACAGGGGGACACTGAAGCTTTCTTT. Translated: CASSKQGDTEAFF.

This clonotype was found a few times. The chain links TRBV24-1 to TRBJ1-4; perhaps TRBD1 as D (5 bases). The CDR3 consists of 15 residues. Trimming took 6 bases from V and 0 from J, leaving 10 bases between them. Germline CDR1 reads KGHDR; CDR2 reads SFDVKD. The CDR3 DNA is TGTGCCACCAGTTCCTCACAGGCAACTAATGAAAAACTGTTTTTT. Protein sequence: CATSSSQATNEKLFF.

This clonotype occurred many times. The V gene is TRBV9, the J gene TRBJ1-1; D may be TRBD1 (5 bases). The CDR3 extends over 16 amino acids. The V and J ends lost 1 base and 1 base respectively, with 14 bases between them. Per germline, CDR1 SGDLS and CDR2 YYNGEE. CDR3 DNA: TGTGCCAGCAGCGTAAGCGGTTCAGGGCGGAACACTGAAGCTTTCTTT. Translating gives CASSVSGSGRNTEAFF.

This clonotype has ten or more counts. The J gene is TRBJ1-5, the V gene TRBV28; D is unresolved. The CDR3 extends over 11 amino acids. The germline V and J ends were trimmed by 10 bases and 5 bases, with 9 bases remaining between them. CDR1 MDHEN and CDR2 SYDVKM come from the germline V gene. CDR3 loop: CATRRDQPQHF. DNA for the CDR3: TGTGCCACCCGCCGGGATCAGCCCCAGCATTTT.

This chain uses TRBV3-1 with TRBJ1-6, with D unclear. This CDR3 comprises 17 residues. V dropped 8 bases and J dropped 7 bases, with 24 bases sitting between them. In germline, CDR1 is LGHDT, CDR2 YNNKEL (reference sequence). The CDR3 nucleotides read TGTGCCAGCGGACCCTCCGCACTCCAAGGGCGGAATTCACCCCTCCACTTT. Translated, it gives CASGPSALQGRNSPLHF.

The chain has TRBV20-1 and TRBJ1-1; D is ambiguous. CDR1 and CDR2 from the germline V gene are DFQATT and SNEGSKA (reference sequence). CDR3 length: 12 residues. Trimming cost V 0 bases and J 1 base, with 3 bases left between them. This CDR3 reads CSARDQNTEAFF. CDR3 DNA: TGCAGTGCTAGAGATCAGAACACTGAAGCTTTCTTT.

To note about this clonotype: This clone may be a read error of a much larger clone one base away. V and J are TRBV27 and TRBJ2-7; 10 bases agree with TRBD1. Germline V gene lookup returns CDR1 MNHEY and CDR2 SMNVEV (reference sequence). The CDR3 sequence is 15 residues long. The V segment lost 7 bases and the J segment 4 bases; nucleotides outside the gene matches: 10. CDR3 nucleotide sequence: TGTGCCAGCACCAAATCCAGGACAGGGGGTTACGAGCAGTACTTC. This encodes CASTKSRTGGYEQYF.

This clonotype was detected ten times or more. The genes are TRBV6-1 and TRBJ1-2; D is perhaps TRBD1 (5 bases). Germline V gene data show CDR1 as MNHNS and CDR2 as SASEGT. This CDR3 contains 14 residues. Trimming took 2 bases from V and 4 from J, leaving 11 bases between them. CDR3 loop: CASSERQGTYGYTF. Written as DNA, the CDR3 is TGTGCCAGCAGTGAAAGGCAGGGAACCTATGGCTACACCTTC.

The chain recombines TRBV29-1 with TRBJ1-3; a weak D match, TRBD1 (6 bases). V was shortened by 6 bases and J by 0 bases, with 18 bases between the two germline ends. CDR1 SQVTM and CDR2 ANQGSEA come from the germline V gene. The CDR3 length is 16 residues. This CDR3 reads CSVGGPGRASGNTIYF. The CDR3 bases are TGCAGCGTCGGGGGGCCCGGCAGGGCCTCTGGAAACACCATATATTTT.

In its sample, this clonotype was seen many times. V and J are TRBV7-6 and TRBJ1-6; 7 nucleotides align to TRBD1. Trimming removed 4 bases from V and 10 bases from J; junction bases left unmatched: 13. Germline-derived CDR1 and CDR2 are SGHVS and FNYEAQ. The CDR3 extends over 16 amino acids. CDR3 residues: CASSSRGAGGGSPLHF. In DNA, the CDR3 is TGTGCCAGCAGCTCGCGCGGCGCAGGGGGTGGATCACCCCTCCACTTT.

The sample holds many counts of this clonotype. The chain has TRBV18 and TRBJ2-7; tentative D call: TRBD1 (6 bases). Germline lookup yields CDR1 KGHSH and CDR2 LQKENI. Trimming removed 1 base at V and 2 bases at J, with 21 bases between. CDR3 size: 18 residues. CDR3: CASSPQMGRAGDTYEQYF. The DNA of the CDR3 is TGTGCCAGCTCACCACAGATGGGTCGGGCAGGGGATACCTACGAGCAGTACTTC.

This chain connects TRBV15 to TRBJ2-4; D is perhaps TRBD2 (6 bases). V dropped 0 bases and J dropped 5 bases, with 14 bases sitting between them. The V gene's germline CDR1 is LNHNV and CDR2 YYDKDF (reference sequence). CDR3 size: 16 residues. The CDR3 DNA reads as TGTGCCACCAGCAGAGATAGAGCGGGTGTTCAAAACATTCAGTACTTC. As protein: CATSRDRAGVQNIQYF.

The sample holds many counts of this clonotype. This sequence joins TRBV12-3 or TRBV12-4 and TRBJ2-6; D gene uncertain. The CDR3 is 15 residues long. Trimming removed 6 bases from V and 2 bases from J, with 11 bases in between. For the CDR3, the DNA is TGTGCCAGCAGGGAAAGGGCTGCTGGGGCCAACGTCCTGACTTTC. Its translation is CASRERAAGANVLTF.

This clonotype was recorded many times. The chain is built from TRBV11-2 and TRBJ1-3; D unclear. The V end was cut by 5 bases, the J end by 4 bases, with 6 bases between. Looked up from germline, CDR1 is SGHAT and CDR2 is FQNNGV. The CDR3 is 12 amino acids. The CDR3 region is CASSLSGNTIYF. The CDR3 DNA sequence: TGTGCCAGCAGCCTTTCGGGAAACACCATATATTTT.

There are a few counts of this clonotype. The chain carries TRBV3-1 and TRBJ1-1; D possibly corresponds to TRBD1 (5 bases). V lost 1 base, J lost 6 bases, and 12 bases lay in between. Germline V gives CDR1 LGHDT, CDR2 YNNKEL (reference sequence). This CDR3 spans 14 amino acids. The CDR3 region has the DNA TGTGCCAGCAGCCAAGTTGCTCTGGGGCCTGAAGCTTTCTTT. This codes for CASSQVALGPEAFF.